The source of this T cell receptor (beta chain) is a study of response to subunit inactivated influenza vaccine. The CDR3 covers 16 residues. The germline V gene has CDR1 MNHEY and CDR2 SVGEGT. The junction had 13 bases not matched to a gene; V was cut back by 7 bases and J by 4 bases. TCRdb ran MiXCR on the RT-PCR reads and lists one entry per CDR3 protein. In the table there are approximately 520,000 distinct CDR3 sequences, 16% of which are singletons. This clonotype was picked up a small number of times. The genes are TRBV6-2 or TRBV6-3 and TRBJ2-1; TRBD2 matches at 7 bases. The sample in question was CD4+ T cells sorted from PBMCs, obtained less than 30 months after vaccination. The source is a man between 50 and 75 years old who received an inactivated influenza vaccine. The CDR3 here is CASTPWGRGDYNEQFF. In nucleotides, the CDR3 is TGTGCCAGCACCCCCTGGGGGAGGGGTGATTACAATGAGCAGTTCTTC.